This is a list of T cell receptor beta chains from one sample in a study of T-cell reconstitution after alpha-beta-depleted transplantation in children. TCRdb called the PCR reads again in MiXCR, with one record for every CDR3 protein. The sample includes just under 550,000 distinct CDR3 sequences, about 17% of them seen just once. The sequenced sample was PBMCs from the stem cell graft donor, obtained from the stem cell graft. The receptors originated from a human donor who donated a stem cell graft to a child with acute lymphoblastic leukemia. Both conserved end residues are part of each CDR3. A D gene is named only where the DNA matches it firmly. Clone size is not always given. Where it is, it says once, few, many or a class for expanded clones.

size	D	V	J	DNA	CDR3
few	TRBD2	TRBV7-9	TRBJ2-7	TGTGCCAGCAGCTTCAGGACTAGCGGGGCCAACTACTACGAGCAGTACTTC	CASSFRTSGANYYEQYF
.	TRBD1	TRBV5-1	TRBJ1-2	TGCGCCAGCAGCTTGGAGGGGACAGGGCCTGGCTACACCTTC	CASSLEGTGPGYTF
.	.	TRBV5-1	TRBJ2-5	TGCGCCAGCAGCTTGGGCCGGCCCCCTCAAGAGACCCAGTACTTC	CASSLGRPPQETQYF
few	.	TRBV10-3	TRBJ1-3	TGTGCCATCAGTGATTACCCTGGAAACACCATATATTTT	CAISDYPGNTIYF
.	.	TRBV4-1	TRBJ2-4	TGCGCCAGCAGCCAGCGGGTGCTAGCCAAAAACATTCAGTACTTC	CASSQRVLAKNIQYF
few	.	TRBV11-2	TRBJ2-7	TGTGCCAGCAGCTCCTCCCGGGACCGCTCGGGGGAGCAGTACTTC	CASSSSRDRSGEQYF
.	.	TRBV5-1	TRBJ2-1	TGCGCCAGCAGCTACAACCTTAATGAGCAGTTCTTC	CASSYNLNEQFF
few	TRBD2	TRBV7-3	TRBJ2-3	TGTGCCAGCAGCTTAGTCGGCGGGAGCGCAGATACGCAGTATTTT	CASSLVGGSADTQYF
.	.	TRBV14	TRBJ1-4	TGTGCCAGCAGCCTTATTGGCAGAGGGGGACCAGAAAAACTGTTTTTT	CASSLIGRGGPEKLFF
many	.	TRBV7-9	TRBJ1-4	TGTGCCAGCAGCCAGGCTGGGCTGGTGTACGAAAAACTGTTTTTT	CASSQAGLVYEKLFF
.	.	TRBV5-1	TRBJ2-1	TGCGCCAGCAGCGAGGGACGACCACCCAGCGATGAGCAGTTCTTC	CASSEGRPPSDEQFF
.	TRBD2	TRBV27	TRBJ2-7	TGTGCCAGCAGTTTAAGGGGACTAGCGGCCTCCTACGAGCAGTACTTC	CASSLRGLAASYEQYF
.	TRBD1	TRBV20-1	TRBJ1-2	TGCAGTGCTAGAGATCAGGGACAGGGTTTCTATGGCTACACCTTC	CSARDQGQGFYGYTF
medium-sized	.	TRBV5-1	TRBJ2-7	TGCGCCAGCAGCTTGGAGGTGTCGATCGAGCAGTACTTC	CASSLEVSIEQYF
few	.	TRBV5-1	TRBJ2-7	TGCGCCAGCAGCTGGGGTGAGGAGGGGGCCTACGAGCAGTACTTC	CASSWGEEGAYEQYF
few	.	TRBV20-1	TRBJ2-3	TGCAGTGCTAGGGAGGCGGGCACCCGAAAGGATACGCAGTATTTT	CSAREAGTRKDTQYF
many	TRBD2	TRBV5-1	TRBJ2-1	TGCGCCAGCAGCCCGACTAGCGGGAGGGGCAATGAGCAGTTCTTC	CASSPTSGRGNEQFF
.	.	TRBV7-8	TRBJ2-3	TGTGCCAGCAGCTCGAGATCAGATACGCAGTATTTT	CASSSRSDTQYF
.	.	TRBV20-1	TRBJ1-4	TGCAGTGCTAGAGATCGACCGGGACCTCTGTTTTTT	CSARDRPGPLFF
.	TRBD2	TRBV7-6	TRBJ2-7	TGTGCCAGCAGCTCATTAGCGGGAAGGGAGCAGTACTTC	CASSSLAGREQYF
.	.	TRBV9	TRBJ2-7	TGTGCCAGCAGCCCGGAGGGTTGGGAGCAGTACTTC	CASSPEGWEQYF
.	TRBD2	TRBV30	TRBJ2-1	TGTGCCTGGCAAACTTTAGCGGGAAGTTCTAACAATGAGCAGTTCTTC	CAWQTLAGSSNNEQFF
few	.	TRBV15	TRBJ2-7	TGTGCCACCAGCGAGGGGGACACCACCTACGAGCAGTACTTC	CATSEGDTTYEQYF
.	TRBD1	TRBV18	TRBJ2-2	TGTGCCAGCTCCCTGGGGACAGGGAACATCGGGGAGCTGTTTTTT	CASSLGTGNIGELFF
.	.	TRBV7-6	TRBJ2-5	TGTGCCAGCAGCCCCCAGGGGAGAACATTATTTGTTGAGACCCAGTACTTC	CASSPQGRTLFVETQYF
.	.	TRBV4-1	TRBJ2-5	TGCGCCAGCAGCCAAGTAGGGGCCAGGGCCCGGGAGACCCAGTACTTC	CASSQVGARARETQYF
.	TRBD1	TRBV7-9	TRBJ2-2	TGTGCCAGCAGCTTAGCCCCCGGGACAGGGGGCATCGGGGAGCTGTTTTTT	CASSLAPGTGGIGELFF
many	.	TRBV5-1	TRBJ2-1	TGCGCCAGCGAGGAAGGGAGTGGCAATGAGCAGTTCTTC	CASEEGSGNEQFF
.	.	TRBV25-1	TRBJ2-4	TGTGCCAGCAGTGAAGGGGGGACTCCAAACATTCAGTACTTC	CASSEGGTPNIQYF
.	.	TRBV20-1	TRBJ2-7	TGCAGTGCTAGAGGGGAACGGGAACCCTACGAGCAGTACTTC	CSARGEREPYEQYF
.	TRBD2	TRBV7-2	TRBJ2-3	TGTGCCAGCAGGTCGGGACTAGTGGCTAGCACAGATACGCAGTATTTT	CASRSGLVASTDTQYF
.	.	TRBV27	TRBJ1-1	TGTGCCAGCAGTTTAAGGCACTCGAACACTGAAGCTTTCTTT	CASSLRHSNTEAFF
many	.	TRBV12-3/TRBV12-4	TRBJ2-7	TGTGCCAGCAGCCACGAAAACTCCTACGAGCAGTACTTC	CASSHENSYEQYF
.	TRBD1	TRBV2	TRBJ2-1	TGTGCCAGCGGGACAGGGAATAGGTACAATGAGCAGTTCTTC	CASGTGNRYNEQFF
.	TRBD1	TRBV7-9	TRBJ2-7	TGTGCCAGCAGCCCCTCCACAGGGGCCGAGAACGAGCAGTACTTC	CASSPSTGAENEQYF
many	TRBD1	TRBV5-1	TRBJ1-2	TGTGCCAGCAGCTCGGGACAGCCTAACTATGGCTACACCTTC	CASSSGQPNYGYTF
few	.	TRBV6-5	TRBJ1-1	TGTGCCAGCAGTTACTCCGGGACGGAGAACACTGAAGCTTTCTTT	CASSYSGTENTEAFF
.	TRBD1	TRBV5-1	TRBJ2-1	TGCGCCAGCACCAGGGACAGGGCCTTACGAAGCTCCTACAATGAGCAGTTCTTC	CASTRDRALRSSYNEQFF
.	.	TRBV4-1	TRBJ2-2	TGCGCCAGCAGCCCGACAGGAGGGCCCACCGGGGAGCTGTTTTTT	CASSPTGGPTGELFF
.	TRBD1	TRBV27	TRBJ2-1	TGTGCCAGCAAAGCGGGACAGGGGCTTTACAATGAGCAGTTCTTC	CASKAGQGLYNEQFF
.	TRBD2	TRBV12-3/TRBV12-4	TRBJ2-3	TGTGCCAGCAGCCTCAGCGGGAGGTCAGATACGCAGTATTTT	CASSLSGRSDTQYF
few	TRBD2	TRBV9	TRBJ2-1	TGTGCCAGCAGCGCTAGCGGGAGGGCCCCAGGGGAGCAGTTCTTC	CASSASGRAPGEQFF
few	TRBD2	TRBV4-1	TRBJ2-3	TGCGCCAGCAGCCAAGGGCCAGCGGGAGCCACAGATACGCAGTATTTT	CASSQGPAGATDTQYF
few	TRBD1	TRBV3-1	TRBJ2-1	TGTGCCAGCAGCCCGACGACAGGGACCCCCTACAATGAGCAGTTCTTC	CASSPTTGTPYNEQFF
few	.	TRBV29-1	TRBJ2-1	TGCAGCGTTAAGCCAGGGGAGGACTACAATGAGCAGTTCTTC	CSVKPGEDYNEQFF